Each of the 8 T cell receptor beta chains below was sequenced from the same sample in a study of T cell clones after liver transplantation. TCRdb's table, derived via immunoSEQ multiplex PCR, lists solely in-frame clones and lacks some. The sample includes more than 9,000 clones, roughly 80% seen only once; the top ten take 45% to 60%. The input for sequencing was CD8+ T cells from blood, taken at the 22-month timepoint. These receptors were obtained from a human patient who received a liver transplant. The graft donor may be the source of some T cells.

As regards this clone: At one end, the junction sequence differs from germline, possibly due to a read error. V and J are TRBV7-7 and TRBJ2-1; D gene uncertain. The germline gives CDR1 SSHAT, CDR2 FNYEAQ (reference sequence). There are 13 residues in the CDR3. The CDR3 sequence is CASSLSMYNEQFF. The CDR3 DNA sequence: TGTGCTAGCAGCTTATCTATGTACAATGAGCAGTTCTTC.

Written as DNA, the CDR3 is TGTGCCAGCAGCTTATACCCCGGGGCTAGCGGGGGTAGCACAGATACGCAGTATTTT. This gives the protein CASSLYPGASGGSTDTQYF. This sequence joins TRBV11-2 and TRBJ2-3; TRBD2 agrees at 10 bases. Germline CDR1 and CDR2: SGHAT and FQNNGV. There are 19 residues in the CDR3. J gave up 0 bases and V 2 bases, and 11 bases lay outside the gene matches. The full variable domain, with the rest looked up from reference TRBV11-2 and TRBJ2-3, is EAGVAQSPRYKIIEKRQSVAFWCNPISGHATLYWYQQILGQGPKLLIQFQNNGVVDDSQLPKDRFSAERLKGVDSTLKIQPAKLEDSAVYLCASSLYPGASGGSTDTQYFGPGTRLTVL.

The V call is TRBV15, the J call TRBJ1-1; perhaps TRBD1 as D (5 bases). Germline V CDR1 and CDR2: LNHNV, YYDKDF (reference sequence). Trimming removed 2 bases from V and 1 base from J, with 8 bases in between. This CDR3 region has 14 residues. The CDR3 coding sequence is TGTGCCACCAGCAGACCGAGGGGGAACACTGAAGCTTTCTTT. Translation gives CATSRPRGNTEAFF.

This chain joins TRBV7-6 and TRBJ2-2; no firm D call. Germline CDR1 SGHVS, CDR2 FNYEAQ. Trimming left V 2 bases short and J 4 bases short, with 8 bases between. The CDR3 consists of 14 residues. The CDR3 DNA reads as TGTGCCAGCAGCTTATTGGGGTTCACCGGGGAGCTGTTTTTT. Translating gives CASSLLGFTGELFF.

This chain connects TRBV19 to TRBJ1-1, with D tentatively TRBD1 (6 bases). The CDR3 is made up of 12 amino acids. Per the germline V gene, CDR1 is LNHDA and CDR2 is SQIVND (reference sequence). Between the trimmed V and J ends, which lost 9 bases and 6 bases, there was a span of 14 bases. The CDR3, as DNA: TGTGCCAGCTCTGAGGGGGGGGCTGAAGCTTTCTTT. Residues: CASSEGGAEAFF.

The chain couples TRBV7-9 to TRBJ1-1; weak D call: TRBD1 (5 bases). CDR3 length equals 13 residues. Germline V CDR1 and CDR2: SEHNR, FQNEAQ (reference sequence). V lost 6 bases to trimming and J lost 1 base, with 9 bases between them. This chain's CDR3 is CASRGDPNTEAFF. In nucleotides, the CDR3 is TGTGCCAGCAGAGGGGACCCGAACACTGAAGCTTTCTTT. The variable domain in full, completed from reference TRBV7-9 and TRBJ1-1, reads DTGVSQNPRHKITKRGQNVTFRCDPISEHNRLYWYRQTLGQGPEFLTYFQNEAQLEKSRLLSDRFSAERPKGSFSTLEIQRTEQGDSAMYLCASRGDPNTEAFFGQGTRLTVV.

The chain uses TRBV30 and TRBJ1-6; D gene ambiguous. Trimming shortened V by 1 base and J by 11 bases, and 3 bases separated the two germline ends. Per germline, CDR1 GTSNPN and CDR2 SVGIG (reference sequence). The CDR3 has 10 residues. This CDR3 reads CAWSGAPLHF. CDR3 bases: TGTGCCTGGAGTGGGGCACCCCTCCACTTT.

By share, this clone counts as medium-sized. The chain joins TRBV19 to TRBJ2-2; D might be TRBD1 (7 bases). Trimming stripped 5 bases from V and 6 bases from J, with 16 bases between. From germline, CDR1 is LNHDA and CDR2 SQIVND (reference sequence). The length of the CDR3 is 15 residues. The CDR3 sequence is CASSVQGGGAGELFF. The CDR3 coding sequence is TGTGCCAGTAGTGTCCAGGGGGGAGGCGCCGGGGAGCTGTTTTTT.